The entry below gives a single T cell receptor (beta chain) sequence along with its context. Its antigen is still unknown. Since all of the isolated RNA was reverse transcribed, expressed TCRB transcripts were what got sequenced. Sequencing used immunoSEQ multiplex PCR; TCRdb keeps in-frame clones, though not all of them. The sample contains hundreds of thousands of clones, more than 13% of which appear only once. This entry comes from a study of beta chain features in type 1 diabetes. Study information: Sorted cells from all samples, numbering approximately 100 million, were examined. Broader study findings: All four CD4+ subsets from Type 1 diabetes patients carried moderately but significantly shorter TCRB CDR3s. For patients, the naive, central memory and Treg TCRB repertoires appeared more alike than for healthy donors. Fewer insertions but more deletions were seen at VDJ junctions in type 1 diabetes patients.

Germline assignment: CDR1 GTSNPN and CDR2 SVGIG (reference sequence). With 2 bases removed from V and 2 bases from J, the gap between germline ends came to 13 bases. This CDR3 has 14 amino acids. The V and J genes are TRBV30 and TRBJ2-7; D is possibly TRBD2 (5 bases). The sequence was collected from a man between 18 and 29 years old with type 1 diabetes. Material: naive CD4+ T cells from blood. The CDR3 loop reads CAWSSPAGAYEQYF. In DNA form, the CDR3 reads TGTGCCTGGAGTTCCCCCGCGGGTGCCTACGAGCAGTACTTC.